This T cell receptor (beta chain) was identified during a study of T-cell reconstitution after alpha-beta-depleted transplantation in children. This clonotype was counted at least ten times. During its preparation, the TCRbeta library received unique molecular identifiers. TCRdb independently ran MiXCR on the PCR reads; one entry per CDR3 protein. The sample consists of some 600,000 distinct CDR3 sequences, 16% of them appearing once. The germline CDR1 and CDR2 sequences are MNHNS and SASEGT. V was cut by 6 bases and J by 3 bases, with 11 bases left in between. This CDR3 region has 13 residues. The sample consisted of PBMCs from the stem cell graft donor, taken from the stem cell graft. The V call is TRBV6-1, the J call TRBJ2-5; no definite D call. This sequence originates from a human donor who donated a stem cell graft to a child with acute myeloid leukemia. Here the CDR3 DNA reads TGTGCCAGCAGACTGAAAGGGAAAGAGACCCAGTACTTC. Translation: CASRLKGKETQYF.